The clone carrying this TCR beta chain was seen a few times. Original processing methods: Amplification with reference gene primers provided the estimates of nucleated cell counts. Profiling relied on immunoSEQ multiplex PCR, and the TCRdb table lists in-frame clones only, not all of them. V, J and clone size are those of that table, while D and trimming were read from the DNA. The sample lists over 110,000 clones; 70% to 80% were seen once. These data belong to a study of blood T cell repertoires in COVID-19. Turning to the study itself: Sample material is recorded as cDNA or gDNA derived from T cells, B-cell-depleted T cells, or PBMCs.

V was trimmed by 0 bases and J by 0 bases, leaving 11 bases between them. This CDR3 comprises 17 residues. Per the germline V gene, CDR1 is LGHNA and CDR2 is YNFKEQ. This TCR was recovered from a man aged 55 to 70 with acute or convalescent COVID-19. Sample: peripheral blood. The chain carries TRBV4-2 and TRBJ2-2; tentatively, D is TRBD2 (6 bases). The CDR3 loop is CASSQDLEGPNTGELFF. The DNA of the CDR3 is TGTGCCAGCAGCCAAGATTTGGAGGGGCCGAACACCGGGGAGCTGTTTTTT.